The subject of this entry is one T cell receptor (beta chain). Sequencing used immunoSEQ multiplex PCR; TCRdb keeps in-frame clones, though not all of them. Of 150,000 or so clones in the sample, less than 90% were seen once. These data are taken from a study of blood T cell repertoires in COVID-19. Germline CDR1 MNHNS, CDR2 SASEGT. This CDR3 comprises 18 residues. V trimming: 4 bases; J trimming: 0 bases; junction bases outside the gene matches: 6. Cohort 3 donors were reported recovered after two negative PCRs, clearance, or symptom resolution. This chain connects TRBV6-1 to TRBJ2-5; 15 nucleotides align to TRBD2. Sequenced: PBMCs or T cells enriched from blood (not recorded which). This sequence was found in a woman aged 45-65 years who had recovered from COVID-19. CDR3 sequence: CASSAGTSGRRYQETQYF. The CDR3 DNA reads as TGTGCCAGCAGTGCCGGGACTAGCGGGAGGAGGTACCAAGAGACCCAGTACTTC.